Listed here is a single T cell receptor beta chain. Its antigen target is currently unknown. No base-level quality is on record; no much larger clone is a single base apart. This sample stems from a study of blood T cell repertoires in COVID-19 (TCRdb year 2020). In the study overall: Samples from collaborators originated in the United States, Italy and Spain and spanned both the acute and convalescent phases of COVID-19. A de-identified subject ID, COVID-19 status, age in years and sex were almost always included in the sample metadata. The repertoires were released in a freely available public database meant as a resource for research on the immune response to SARS-CoV-2. Deeply sampled blood TCRbeta repertoires from subjects exposed to, actively infected with, or recovered from COVID-19 were included in the dataset. Samples came from the ongoing ImmuneRACE study (first 160 participants) plus 1,254 subjects from 6 global collaborators. The prospective study material was composed of cDNA or gDNA derived from T cells, B-cell-depleted T cells, or PBMCs. Where HLA class I and class II types were available, the types were taken from metadata supplied by the sample provider, not from assay-based typing.

What the authors observed across the whole study: The amount of clinical and demographic metadata varied by source and participant and was provided uncurated.

In Seattle, one collaborating source enrolled patients while the infection was active and tracked those patients longitudinally over the course of disease. The collaborating institutions used their own protocols to collect whole blood in K2EDTA tubes. For TCRbeta analysis, collaborator samples were shipped as frozen whole blood, as isolated PBMCs, or as DNA extracted from either sample type. The immunoSEQ Assay, a bias-controlled multiplex PCR, was used to amplify TCRbeta CDR3 regions from genomic DNA. The authors' analysis ran thus. Nucleated cell counts per sample were estimated from amplification of reference gene primers within the assay. To quantify the absolute abundance of each unique TCRbeta CDR3 rearrangement, sequence reads were collapsed and filtered. For each sample, productive Simpson clonality was calculated by taking the square root of Simpson's diversity index across productive rearrangements. This immuneACCESS table, as held by TCRdb, lists in-frame sequences with V and J called but not all clones. Of the missing ones, under half trace to an unresolved V gene in checked studies; the others have no known cause. V, J and clone size are those of that table, while D and trimming were read from the DNA. This sample lists approximately 500,000 clones; 70% to 90% were detected once. The ten largest make up about 8% of the sample.

The germline V gene supplies CDR1 SGHRS and CDR2 YFSETQ. The germline ends are 6 bases apart after V is trimmed by 0 bases and J by 3 bases. The CDR3 contains 13 residues, cysteine and phenylalanine counted. Only CDR3 DNA remains: 39 bases, in frame from the first base. The receptor's source is a woman aged 45 to 65 with COVID-19, enrolled during active disease. The chain was built from TRBV5-1 and TRBJ2-5; the D gene lacks a confident call. Material: peripheral blood. The DNA is TGCGCCAGCAGCTTGGACAGAAAAGAGACCCAGTACTTC. This sequence encodes CASSLDRKETQYF.